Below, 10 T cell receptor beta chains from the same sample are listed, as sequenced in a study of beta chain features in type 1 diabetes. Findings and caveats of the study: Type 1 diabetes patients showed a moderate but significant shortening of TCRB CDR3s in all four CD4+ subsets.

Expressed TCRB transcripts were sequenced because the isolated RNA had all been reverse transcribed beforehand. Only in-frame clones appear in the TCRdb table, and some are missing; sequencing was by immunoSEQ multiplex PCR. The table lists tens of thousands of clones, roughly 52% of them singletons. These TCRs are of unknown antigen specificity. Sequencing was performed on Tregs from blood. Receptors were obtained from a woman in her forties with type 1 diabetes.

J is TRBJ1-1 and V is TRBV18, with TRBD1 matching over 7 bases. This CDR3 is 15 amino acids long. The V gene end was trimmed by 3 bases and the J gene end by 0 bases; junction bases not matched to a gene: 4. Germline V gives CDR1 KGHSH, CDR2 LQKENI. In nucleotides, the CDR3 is TGTGCCAGCTCACCCCCACAGGGGATGAACACTGAAGCTTTCTTT. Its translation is CASSPPQGMNTEAFF.

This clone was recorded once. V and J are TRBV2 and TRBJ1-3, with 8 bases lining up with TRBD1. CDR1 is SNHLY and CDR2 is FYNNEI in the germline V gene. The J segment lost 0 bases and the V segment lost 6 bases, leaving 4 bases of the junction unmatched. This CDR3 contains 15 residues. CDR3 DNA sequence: TGTGCCAGCAGAAGACAGGGGTCCTCTGGAAACACCATATATTTT. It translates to CASRRQGSSGNTIYF.

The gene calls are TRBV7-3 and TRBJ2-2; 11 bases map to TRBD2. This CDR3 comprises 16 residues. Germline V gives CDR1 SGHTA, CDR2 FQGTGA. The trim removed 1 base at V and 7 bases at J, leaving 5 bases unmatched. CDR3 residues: CASSLNSGRADGELFF. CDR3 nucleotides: TGTGCCAGCAGCTTAAATAGCGGGAGGGCCGACGGGGAGCTGTTTTTT.

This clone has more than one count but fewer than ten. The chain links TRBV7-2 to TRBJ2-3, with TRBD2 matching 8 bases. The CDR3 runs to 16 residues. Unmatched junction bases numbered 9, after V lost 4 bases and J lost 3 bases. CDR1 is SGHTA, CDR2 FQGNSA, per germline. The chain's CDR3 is CASSYMSGGGTDTQYF. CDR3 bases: TGTGCCAGCAGCTATATGAGCGGGGGAGGAACAGATACGCAGTATTTT.

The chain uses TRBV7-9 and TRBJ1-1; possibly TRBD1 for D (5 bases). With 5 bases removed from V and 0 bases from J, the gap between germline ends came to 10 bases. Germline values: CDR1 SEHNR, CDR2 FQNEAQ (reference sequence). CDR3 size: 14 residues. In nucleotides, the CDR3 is TGTGCCAGCAGCCCGACAGCCATGAACACTGAAGCTTTCTTT. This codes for CASSPTAMNTEAFF.

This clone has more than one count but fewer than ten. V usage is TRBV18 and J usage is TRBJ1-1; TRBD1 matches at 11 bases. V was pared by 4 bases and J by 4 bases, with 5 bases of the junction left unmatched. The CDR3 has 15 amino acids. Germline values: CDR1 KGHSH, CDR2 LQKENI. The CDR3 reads CASSRSGTGGTEAFF. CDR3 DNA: TGTGCCAGCTCACGCTCAGGGACAGGGGGCACTGAAGCTTTCTTT.

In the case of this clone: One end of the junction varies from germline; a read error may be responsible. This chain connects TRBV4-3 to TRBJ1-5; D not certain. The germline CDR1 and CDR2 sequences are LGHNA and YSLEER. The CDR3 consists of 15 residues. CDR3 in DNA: TGCGCCAGCAGCCAAGATGGAGTGAACAATCAGCCCCGGCATTTT. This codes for CASSQDGVNNQPRHF.

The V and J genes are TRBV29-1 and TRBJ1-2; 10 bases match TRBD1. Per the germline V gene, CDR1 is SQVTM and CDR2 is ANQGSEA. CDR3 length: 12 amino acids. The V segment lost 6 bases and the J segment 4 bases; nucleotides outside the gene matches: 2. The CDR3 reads CSVGQGLYGYTF. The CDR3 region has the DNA TGCAGCGTGGGACAGGGGCTCTATGGCTACACCTTC.

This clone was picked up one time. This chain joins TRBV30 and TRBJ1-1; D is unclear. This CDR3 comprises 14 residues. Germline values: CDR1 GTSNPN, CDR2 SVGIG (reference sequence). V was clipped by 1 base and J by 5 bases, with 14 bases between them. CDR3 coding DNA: TGTGCCTGGAGTGCAGACGGAGGTAGGACTGAAGCTTTCTTT. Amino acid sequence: CAWSADGGRTEAFF.

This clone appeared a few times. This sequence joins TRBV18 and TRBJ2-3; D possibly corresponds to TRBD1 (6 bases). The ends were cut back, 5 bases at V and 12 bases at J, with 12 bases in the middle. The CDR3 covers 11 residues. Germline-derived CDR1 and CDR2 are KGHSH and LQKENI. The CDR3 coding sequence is TGTGCCAGCTCAATACAGGGACCACAGTATTTT. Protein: CASSIQGPQYF.